This T cell receptor (delta chain) was sequenced for a study of Vδ1+ human thymocytes. Whole-study findings and limits: Thymic delta-chain repertoires held 15% to 20% Vdelta2 sequences and few Vdelta3, despite high sort purity. Highly polyclonal TRG and TRD repertoires with Gaussian CDR3 length distributions appeared in thymus. Bulk repertoire data may be misinterpreted because of unexpected Vdelta2 sequences. TRD repertoires were essentially private, unlike widely shared TRG clonotypes.

Extracted RNA was reverse transcribed into cDNA. The CDR3 regions were amplified by multiplex PCR from V-gene primers to a constant-region primer. TCRdb processed the multiplex PCR reads again with the CATT caller. This table has some 54,000 delta-chain clones, around 15% appearing once. Per germline, CDR1 TSWWSYY and CDR2 QGS. CDR3 size: 15 residues. The trim removed 1 base at V and 7 bases at J, leaving 9 bases unmatched. This clone showed up just a few times. The antigen is undetermined. The TCR comes from a boy under two years old who had congenital heart surgery. J is TRDJ1 and V is TRDV1; TRDD2 agrees at 7 bases. Sequencing was performed on Vdelta1+ gamma-delta thymocytes from the thymus. Subset specified: FACS-sorted CD3+ TCRalphabeta- TCRVdelta1+ TCRVdelta2- thymocytes. The CDR3 reads CALGEPPSCDGKLIF. The DNA of the CDR3 is TGTGCTCTTGGGGAACCACCTTCCTGTGATGGTAAACTCATCTTT.